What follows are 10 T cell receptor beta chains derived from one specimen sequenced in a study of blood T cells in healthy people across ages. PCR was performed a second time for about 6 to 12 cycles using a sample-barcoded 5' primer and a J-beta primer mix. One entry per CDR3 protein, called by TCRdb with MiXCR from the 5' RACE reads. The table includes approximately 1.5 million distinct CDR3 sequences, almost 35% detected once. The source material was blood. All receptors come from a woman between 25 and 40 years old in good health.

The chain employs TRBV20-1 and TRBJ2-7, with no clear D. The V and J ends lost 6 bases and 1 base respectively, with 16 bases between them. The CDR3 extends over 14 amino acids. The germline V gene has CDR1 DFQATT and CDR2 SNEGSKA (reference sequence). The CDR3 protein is CSAEVRGPSYEQYF. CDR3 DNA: TGCAGTGCCGAGGTTCGCGGACCATCCTACGAGCAGTACTTC.

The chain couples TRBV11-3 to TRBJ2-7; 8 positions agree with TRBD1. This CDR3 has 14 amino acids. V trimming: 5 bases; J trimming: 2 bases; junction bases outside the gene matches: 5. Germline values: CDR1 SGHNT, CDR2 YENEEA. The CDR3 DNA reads TGTGCCAGCAGCGGCGGGGACAGGCCCTACGAGCAGTACTTC. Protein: CASSGGDRPYEQYF. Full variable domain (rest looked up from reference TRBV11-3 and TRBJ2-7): EAGVVQSPRYKIIEKKQPVAFWCNPISGHNTLYWYLQNLGQGPELLIRYENEEAVDDSQLPKDRFSAERLKGVDSTLKIQPAELGDSAVYLCASSGGDRPYEQYFGPGTRLTVT.

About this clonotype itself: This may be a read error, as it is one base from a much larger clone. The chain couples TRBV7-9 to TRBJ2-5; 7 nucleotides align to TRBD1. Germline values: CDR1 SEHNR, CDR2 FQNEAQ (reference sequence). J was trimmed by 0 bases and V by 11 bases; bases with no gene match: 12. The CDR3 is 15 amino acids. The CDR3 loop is CAGTKLGGHQETQYF. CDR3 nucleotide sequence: TGTGCCGGCACCAAGCTAGGGGGCCACCAAGAGACCCAGTACTTC.

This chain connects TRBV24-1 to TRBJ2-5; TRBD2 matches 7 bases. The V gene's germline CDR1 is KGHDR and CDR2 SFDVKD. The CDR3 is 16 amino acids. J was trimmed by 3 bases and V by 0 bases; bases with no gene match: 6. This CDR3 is CATSDLFGGSKETQYF. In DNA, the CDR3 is TGTGCCACCAGTGATTTGTTTGGCGGGAGTAAAGAGACCCAGTACTTC.

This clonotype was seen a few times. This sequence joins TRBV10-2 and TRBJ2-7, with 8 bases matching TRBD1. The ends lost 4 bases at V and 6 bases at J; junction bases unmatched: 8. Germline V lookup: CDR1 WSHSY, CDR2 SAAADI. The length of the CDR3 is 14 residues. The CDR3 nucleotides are TGCGCCAGCAGTGCCCCGGACAGGGTACCCGAGCAGTACTTC. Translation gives CASSAPDRVPEQYF.

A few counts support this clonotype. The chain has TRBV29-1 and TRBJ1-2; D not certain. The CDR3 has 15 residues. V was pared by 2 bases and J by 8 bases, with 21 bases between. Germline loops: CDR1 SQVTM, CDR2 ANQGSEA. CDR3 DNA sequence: TGCAGCGTTGAACCGGAGACCCGTACCTCTATGGGCTACACCTTC. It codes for CSVEPETRTSMGYTF.

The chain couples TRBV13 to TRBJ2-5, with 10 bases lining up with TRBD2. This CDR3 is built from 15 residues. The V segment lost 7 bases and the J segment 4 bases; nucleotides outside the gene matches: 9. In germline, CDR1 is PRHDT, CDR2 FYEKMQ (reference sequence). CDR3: CASTTLAGRGETQYF. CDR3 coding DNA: TGTGCCAGCACGACACTAGCGGGGAGGGGAGAGACCCAGTACTTC.

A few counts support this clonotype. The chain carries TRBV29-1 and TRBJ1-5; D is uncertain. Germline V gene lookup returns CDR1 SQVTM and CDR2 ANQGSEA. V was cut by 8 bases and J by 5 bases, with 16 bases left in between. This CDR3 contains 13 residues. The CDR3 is CSILGGVDQPQHF. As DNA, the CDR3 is TGCAGCATCTTGGGCGGAGTGGATCAGCCCCAGCATTTT.

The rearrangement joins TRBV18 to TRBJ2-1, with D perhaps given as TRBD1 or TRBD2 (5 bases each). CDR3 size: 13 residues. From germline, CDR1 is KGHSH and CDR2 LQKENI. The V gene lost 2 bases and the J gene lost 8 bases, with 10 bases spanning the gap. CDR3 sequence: CASSPEGDDEQFF. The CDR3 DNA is TGTGCCAGCTCACCAGAAGGGGACGATGAGCAGTTCTTC.

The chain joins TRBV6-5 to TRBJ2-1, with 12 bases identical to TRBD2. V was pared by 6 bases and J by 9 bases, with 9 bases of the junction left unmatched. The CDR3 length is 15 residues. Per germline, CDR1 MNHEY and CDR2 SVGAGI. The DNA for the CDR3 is TGTGCCAGCAGCCGCCGGACTAGCGGGACTGGTGAGCAGTTCTTC. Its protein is CASSRRTSGTGEQFF.